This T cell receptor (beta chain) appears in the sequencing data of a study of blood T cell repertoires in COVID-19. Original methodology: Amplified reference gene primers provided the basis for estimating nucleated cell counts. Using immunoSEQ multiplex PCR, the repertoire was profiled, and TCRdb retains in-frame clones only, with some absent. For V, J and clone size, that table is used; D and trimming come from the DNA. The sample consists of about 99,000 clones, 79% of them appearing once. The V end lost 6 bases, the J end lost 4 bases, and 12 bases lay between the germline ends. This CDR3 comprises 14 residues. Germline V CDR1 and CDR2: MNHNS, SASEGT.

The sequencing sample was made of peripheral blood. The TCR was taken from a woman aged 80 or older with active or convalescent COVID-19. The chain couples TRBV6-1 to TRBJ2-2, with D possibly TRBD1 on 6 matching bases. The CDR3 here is CASSTGLGTGELFF. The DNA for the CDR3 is TGTGCCAGCAGCACAGGGTTGGGCACCGGGGAGCTGTTTTTT.